This T cell receptor beta chain was recovered during a study of shared clonotypes between healthy human individuals. Regarding the study as a whole: Naive CD4 clonotypes were shared across several donors at about 5.3%. Naive subsets, compared against memory subsets, generally had larger estimated richness values.

This clone was seen more than once but under ten times. What it recognizes is unknown. As processed by the authors: In the immunoSEQ data, sequences were junction-only and lacked quality scores, so filtering differed. The repertoire was sequenced with immunoSEQ multiplex PCR; TCRdb's copy has only in-frame clones and lacks some. V, J and clone size derive from that table, while D and trimming were established from the DNA sequence. The sample records some 95,000 clones, around 67% being singletons. Germline trimming cut 10 bases from V and 9 bases from J; bases unmatched to any gene: 16. The CDR3 loop spans 14 amino acids. CDR1 and CDR2 (germline): MDHEN, SYDVKM.

Sequencing input: memory CD8+ T cells sorted from blood. The subset denotes: CD45RO+ cells pooled with CCR7-negative TemRA cells. This chain links TRBV28 with TRBJ2-5; 8 bases map to TRBD2. This TCR was recovered from a man younger than 45 in good health. CDR3 region: CATYPSGSGVAQYF. The CDR3, as DNA: TGTGCCACCTACCCTAGCGGGTCCGGGGTGGCCCAGTACTTC.